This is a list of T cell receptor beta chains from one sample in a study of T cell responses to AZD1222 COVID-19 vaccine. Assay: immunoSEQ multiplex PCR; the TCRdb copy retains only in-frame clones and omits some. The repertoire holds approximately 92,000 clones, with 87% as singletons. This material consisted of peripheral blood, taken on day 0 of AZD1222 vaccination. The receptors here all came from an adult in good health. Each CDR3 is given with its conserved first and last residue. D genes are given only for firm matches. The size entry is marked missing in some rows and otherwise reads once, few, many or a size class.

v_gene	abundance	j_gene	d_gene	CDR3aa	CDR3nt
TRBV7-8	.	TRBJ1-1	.	CASSLVQGTNTEAFF	TGTGCCAGCAGCTTAGTGCAGGGCACGAACACTGAAGCTTTCTTT
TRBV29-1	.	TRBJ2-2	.	CSVGGTGELFF	TGCAGCGTTGGGGGCACCGGGGAGCTGTTTTTT
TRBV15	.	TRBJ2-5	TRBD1	CATSRVRDRGQETQYF	TGTGCCACCAGCAGGGTTCGGGACAGGGGCCAAGAGACCCAGTACTTC
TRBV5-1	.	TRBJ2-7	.	CASSLGGDSYEQYF	TGCGCCAGCAGCTTGGGAGGGGACTCCTACGAGCAGTACTTC
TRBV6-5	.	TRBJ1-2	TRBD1	CASSSPTGTGVGYTF	TGTGCCAGCAGTAGCCCTACGGGGACAGGGGTTGGCTACACCTTC
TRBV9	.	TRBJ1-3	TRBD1	CASSPGGQSSGNTIYF	TGTGCCAGCAGCCCAGGGGGACAGAGCTCTGGAAACACCATATATTTT
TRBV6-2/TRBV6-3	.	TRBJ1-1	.	CASSYGENTEAFF	TGTGCCAGCAGTTACGGGGAGAACACTGAAGCTTTCTTT
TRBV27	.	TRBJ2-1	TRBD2	CASSLTSGIYNEQFF	TGTGCCAGCAGCTTAACTAGCGGGATTTACAATGAGCAGTTCTTC
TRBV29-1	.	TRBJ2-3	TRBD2	CSVRAGGVTDTQYF	TGCAGCGTTAGGGCGGGAGGGGTCACAGATACGCAGTATTTT
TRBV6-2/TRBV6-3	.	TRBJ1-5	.	CASSQSMGNQPQHF	TGTGCCAGCAGCCAGTCAATGGGCAATCAGCCCCAGCATTTT
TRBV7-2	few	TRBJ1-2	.	CASSRQRSYGYTF	TGTGCCAGCAGCCGACAGCGCAGCTATGGCTACACCTTC
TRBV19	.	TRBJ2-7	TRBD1	CASSRTGIVDEQYF	TGTGCCAGTAGCCGGACAGGGATTGTCGACGAGCAGTACTTC
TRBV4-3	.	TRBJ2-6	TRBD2	CASSLTGGTSGANVLTF	TGCGCCAGCAGCCTAACGGGGGGAACCTCTGGGGCCAACGTCCTGACTTTC
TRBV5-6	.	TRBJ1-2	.	CASSRQAGGRANWGYTF	TGTGCCAGCAGCCGACAAGCTGGGGGGAGGGCTAACTGGGGCTACACCTTC